This T cell receptor beta chain comes out of a study of blood T cell repertoires in COVID-19. About the study: The analysed material was cDNA or gDNA that came from T cells, B-cell-depleted T cells, or PBMCs.

Profiled with immunoSEQ multiplex PCR; TCRdb holds only in-frame clones, not every one. The sample comprises approximately 310,000 clones, approximately 88% of which are singletons, and approximately 5% rests with the top ten. In germline, CDR1 is SGHNT, CDR2 YYREEE (reference sequence). The CDR3 covers 14 residues. The V end lost 0 bases, the J end lost 5 bases, and 11 bases lay between the germline ends. The origin of this receptor is a man aged 60-69 years who had recovered from COVID-19. Sequenced input: PBMCs or T cells enriched from blood (not recorded which). The chain recombines TRBV5-4 with TRBJ1-1; tentative D call: TRBD1 (6 bases). The CDR3 coding sequence is TGTGCCAGCAGCTTGGAAGGGGGACGGACTGAAGCTTTCTTT. It yields the protein CASSLEGGRTEAFF. Full variable domain (remainder filled in from reference TRBV5-4 and TRBJ1-1): ETGVTQSPTHLIKTRGQQVTLRCSSQSGHNTVSWYQQALGQGPQFIFQYYREEENGRGNFPPRFSGLQFPNYSSELNVNALELDDSALYLCASSLEGGRTEAFFGQGTRLTVV.